The clone carrying this T cell receptor (beta chain) came up a few times. Antigen: not known. This entry belongs to a study of CD8 T cells in ankylosing spondylitis. Study-wide results and limits: With a CD8+ phenotype, disease-linked clones were relatively rare in peripheral blood. Seemingly characteristic of ankylosing spondylitis blood was a TCR beta motif consisting of 7 or 8 highly homologous variants. There was reportedly significant enrichment of clones that were disease-linked in matched ankylosing spondylitis synovial fluid. Prior work had noted some motif variants in reactive arthritis blood and synovial fluid.

5'-RACE, quantitative and with molecular barcodes, yielded the TCR beta libraries. TCRdb analysed the 5' RACE reads with MiXCR anew, one entry per CDR3 protein. The data show hundreds of thousands of distinct CDR3 sequences, approximately 12% seen once. Material for sequencing was blood, either unsorted or a sorted T cell fraction (not recorded which). The TCR comes from a male donor with ankylosing spondylitis.

In nucleotides, the CDR3 is TGTGCCAGCAGCTTGATGTGGCAGGGGGCATCTAATGAAAAACTGTTTTTT. Translating gives CASSLMWQGASNEKLFF. This chain joins TRBV5-5 and TRBJ1-4, with TRBD1 matching 8 bases. The CDR3 sequence is 17 residues long. Per germline, CDR1 SGHKS and CDR2 YYEKEE (reference sequence). The V segment lost 1 base and the J segment 3 bases; nucleotides outside the gene matches: 8.